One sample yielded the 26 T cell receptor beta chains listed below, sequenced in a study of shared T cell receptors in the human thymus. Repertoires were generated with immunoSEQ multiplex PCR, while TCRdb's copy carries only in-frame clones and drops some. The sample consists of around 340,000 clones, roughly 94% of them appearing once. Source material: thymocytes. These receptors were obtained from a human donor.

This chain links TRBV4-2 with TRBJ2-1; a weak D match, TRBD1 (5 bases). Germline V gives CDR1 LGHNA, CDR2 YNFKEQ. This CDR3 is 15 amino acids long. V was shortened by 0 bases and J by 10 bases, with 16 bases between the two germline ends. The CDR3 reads CASSQERGRACEQFF. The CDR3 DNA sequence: TGTGCCAGCAGCCAAGAAAGGGGAAGGGCGTGCGAGCAGTTCTTC.

The CDR3 region has the DNA TGTGCCAGCAGCAGACAGGGGGTTGGGTACGAGCAGTACTTC. Protein product: CASSRQGVGYEQYF. This chain links TRBV7-2 with TRBJ2-7, with 9 bases lining up with TRBD1. This CDR3 is 14 amino acids long. The V segment lost 5 bases and the J segment 4 bases; nucleotides outside the gene matches: 6. Germline V gene sequence: CDR1 SGHTA, CDR2 FQGNSA.

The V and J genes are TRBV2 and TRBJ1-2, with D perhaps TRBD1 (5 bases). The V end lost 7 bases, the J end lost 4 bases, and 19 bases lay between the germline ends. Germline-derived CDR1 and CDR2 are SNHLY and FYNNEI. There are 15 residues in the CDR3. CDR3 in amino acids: CASIRTGTRTYGYTF. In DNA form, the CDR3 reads TGTGCCAGCATTAGGACGGGGACGAGAACCTATGGCTACACCTTC. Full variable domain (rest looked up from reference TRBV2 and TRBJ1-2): EPEVTQTPSHQVTQMGQEVILRCVPISNHLYFYWYRQILGQKVEFLVSFYNNEISEKSEIFDDQFSVERPDGSNFTLKIRSTKLEDSAMYFCASIRTGTRTYGYTFGSGTRLTVV.

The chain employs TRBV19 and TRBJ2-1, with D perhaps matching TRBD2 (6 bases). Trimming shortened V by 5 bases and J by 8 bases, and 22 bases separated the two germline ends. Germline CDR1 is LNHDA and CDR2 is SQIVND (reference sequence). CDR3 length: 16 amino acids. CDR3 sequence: CASSQEAGRRSDEQFF. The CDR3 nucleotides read TGTGCCAGTAGTCAGGAAGCGGGTAGGCGAAGCGATGAGCAGTTCTTC.

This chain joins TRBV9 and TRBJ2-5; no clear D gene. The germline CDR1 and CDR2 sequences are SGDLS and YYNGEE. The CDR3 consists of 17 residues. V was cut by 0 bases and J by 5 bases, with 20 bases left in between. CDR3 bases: TGTGCCAGCAGCGTAGAGGTGGACGGCTACCTGGGGGAGACCCAGTACTTC. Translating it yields CASSVEVDGYLGETQYF. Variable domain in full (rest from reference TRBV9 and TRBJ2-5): DSGVTQTPKHLITATGQRVTLRCSPRSGDLSVYWYQQSLDQGLQFLIQYYNGEERAKGNILERFSAQQFPDLHSELNLSSLELGDSALYFCASSVEVDGYLGETQYFGPGTRLLVL.

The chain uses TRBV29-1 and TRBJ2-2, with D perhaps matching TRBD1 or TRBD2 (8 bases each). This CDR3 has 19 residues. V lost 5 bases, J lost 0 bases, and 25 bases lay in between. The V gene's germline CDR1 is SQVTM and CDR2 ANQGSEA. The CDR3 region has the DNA TGCAGCGTTCAGGGGGCGGTGGCTAGCGGGTATTCGAACACCGGGGAGCTGTTTTTT. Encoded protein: CSVQGAVASGYSNTGELFF.

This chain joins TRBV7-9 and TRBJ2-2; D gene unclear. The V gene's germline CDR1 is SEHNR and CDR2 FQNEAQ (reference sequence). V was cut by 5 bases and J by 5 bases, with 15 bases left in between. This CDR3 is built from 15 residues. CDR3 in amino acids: CASSVERLPTGELFF. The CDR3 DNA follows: TGTGCCAGCAGCGTTGAGCGCCTTCCTACCGGGGAGCTGTTTTTT.

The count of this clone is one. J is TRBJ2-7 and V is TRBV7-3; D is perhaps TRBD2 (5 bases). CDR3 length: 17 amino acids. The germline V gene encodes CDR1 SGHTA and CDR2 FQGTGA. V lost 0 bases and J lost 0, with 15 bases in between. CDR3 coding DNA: TGTGCCAGCAGCTTAACTAGACGGGGTAGGGACTCCTACGAGCAGTACTTC. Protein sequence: CASSLTRRGRDSYEQYF.

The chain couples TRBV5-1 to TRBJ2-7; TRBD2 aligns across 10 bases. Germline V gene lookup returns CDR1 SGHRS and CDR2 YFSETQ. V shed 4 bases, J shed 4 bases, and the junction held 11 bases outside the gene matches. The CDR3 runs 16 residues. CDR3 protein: CASSMKREGLDYEQYF. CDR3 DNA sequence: TGCGCCAGCAGCATGAAGCGGGAGGGCCTTGATTACGAGCAGTACTTC.

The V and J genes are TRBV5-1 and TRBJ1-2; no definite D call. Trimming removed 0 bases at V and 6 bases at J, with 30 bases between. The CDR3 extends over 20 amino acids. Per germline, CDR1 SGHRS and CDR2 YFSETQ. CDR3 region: CASSLDTPDGQEQRENGYTF. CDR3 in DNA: TGCGCCAGCAGCTTGGACACCCCGGACGGGCAAGAGCAGAGGGAGAATGGCTACACCTTC.

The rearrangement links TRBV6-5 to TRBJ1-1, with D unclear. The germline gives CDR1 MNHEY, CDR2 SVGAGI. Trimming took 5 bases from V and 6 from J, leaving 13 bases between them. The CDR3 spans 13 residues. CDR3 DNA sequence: TGTGCCAGCAGTGAGTCACCAGGCGCTGAAGCTTTCTTT. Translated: CASSESPGAEAFF.

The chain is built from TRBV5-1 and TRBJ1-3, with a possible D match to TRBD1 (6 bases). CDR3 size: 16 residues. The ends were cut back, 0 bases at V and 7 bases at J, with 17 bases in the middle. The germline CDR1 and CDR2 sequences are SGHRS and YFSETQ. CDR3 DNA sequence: TGCGCCAGCAGCTTGGTCGGCCCTCCAAGGGGGAACACCATATATTTT. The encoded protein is CASSLVGPPRGNTIYF.

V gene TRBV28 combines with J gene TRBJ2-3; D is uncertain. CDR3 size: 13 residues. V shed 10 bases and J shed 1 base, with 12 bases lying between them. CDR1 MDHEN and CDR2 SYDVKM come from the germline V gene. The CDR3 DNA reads TGTGCCATCCTAGGGTCCCGCACAGATACGCAGTATTTT. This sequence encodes CAILGSRTDTQYF.

CDR3 amino acids: CAWDKREGHNEQFF. The CDR3 region has the DNA TGTGCCTGGGATAAGCGGGAGGGCCACAATGAGCAGTTCTTC. The J gene is TRBJ2-1, the V gene TRBV30; 10 nucleotides align to TRBD2. The length of the CDR3 is 14 residues. Germline loops: CDR1 GTSNPN, CDR2 SVGIG (reference sequence). The ends lost 5 bases at V and 5 bases at J; junction bases unmatched: 6.

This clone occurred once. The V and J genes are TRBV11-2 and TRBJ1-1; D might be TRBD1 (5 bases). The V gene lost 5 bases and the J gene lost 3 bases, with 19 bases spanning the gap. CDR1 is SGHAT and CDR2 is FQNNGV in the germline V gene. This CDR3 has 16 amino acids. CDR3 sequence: CASSPDEVIGDTEAFF. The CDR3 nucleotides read TGTGCCAGCAGCCCAGACGAGGTGATAGGGGACACTGAAGCTTTCTTT.

DNA for the CDR3: TGTGCCAGCAGCTTACCCCGGCTGAGCGGGAGAGGAGAGACCCAGTACTTC. This sequence encodes CASSLPRLSGRGETQYF. This chain uses TRBV7-2 with TRBJ2-5, with 8 positions matching TRBD2. Looked up from germline, CDR1 is SGHTA and CDR2 is FQGNSA. The CDR3 has 17 residues. V shed 2 bases, J shed 4 bases, and the junction held 12 bases outside the gene matches.

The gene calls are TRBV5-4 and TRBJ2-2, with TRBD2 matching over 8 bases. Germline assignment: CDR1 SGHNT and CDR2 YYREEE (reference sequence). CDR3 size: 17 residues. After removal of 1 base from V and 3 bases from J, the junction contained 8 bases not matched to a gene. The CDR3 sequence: CASSLSRLATHTGELFF. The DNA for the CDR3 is TGTGCCAGCAGCTTGTCCCGACTAGCGACCCACACCGGGGAGCTGTTTTTT.

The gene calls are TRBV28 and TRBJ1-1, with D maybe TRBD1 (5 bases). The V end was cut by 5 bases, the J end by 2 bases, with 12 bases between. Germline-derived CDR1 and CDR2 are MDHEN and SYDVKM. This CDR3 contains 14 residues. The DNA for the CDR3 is TGTGCCAGCAGTGGGGGGGGAGAAAACACTGAAGCTTTCTTT. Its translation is CASSGGGENTEAFF.

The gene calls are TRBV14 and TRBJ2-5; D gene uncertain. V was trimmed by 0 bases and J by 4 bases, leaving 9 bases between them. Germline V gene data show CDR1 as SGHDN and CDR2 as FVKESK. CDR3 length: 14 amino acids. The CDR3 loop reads CASSQDEQAETQYF. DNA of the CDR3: TGTGCCAGCAGCCAAGATGAGCAGGCAGAGACCCAGTACTTC.

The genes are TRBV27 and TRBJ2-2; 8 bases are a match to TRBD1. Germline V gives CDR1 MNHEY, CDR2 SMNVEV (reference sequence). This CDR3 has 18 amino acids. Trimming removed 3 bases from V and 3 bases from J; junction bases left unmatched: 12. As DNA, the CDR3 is TGTGCCAGCAGTTTCTTCTCACCGGGACAGGAGCACACCGGGGAGCTGTTTTTT. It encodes CASSFFSPGQEHTGELFF.

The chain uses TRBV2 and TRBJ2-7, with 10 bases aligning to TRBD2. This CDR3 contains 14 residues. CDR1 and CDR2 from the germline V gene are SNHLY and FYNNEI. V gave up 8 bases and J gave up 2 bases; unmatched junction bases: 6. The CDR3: CASLGLADTYEQYF. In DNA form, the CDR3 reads TGTGCCAGCCTCGGACTAGCGGATACCTACGAGCAGTACTTC.

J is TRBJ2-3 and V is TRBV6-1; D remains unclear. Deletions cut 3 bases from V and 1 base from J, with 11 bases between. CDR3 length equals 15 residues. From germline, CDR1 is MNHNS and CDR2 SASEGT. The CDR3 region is CASSDAQPGTDTQYF. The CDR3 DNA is TGTGCCAGCAGTGACGCCCAACCCGGCACAGATACGCAGTATTTT.

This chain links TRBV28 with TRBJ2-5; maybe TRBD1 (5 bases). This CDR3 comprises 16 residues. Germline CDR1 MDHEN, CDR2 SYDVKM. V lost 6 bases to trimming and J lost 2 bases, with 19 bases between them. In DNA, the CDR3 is TGTGCCAGCAGCTTAAGGGGCGTAACCCCACAAGAGACCCAGTACTTC. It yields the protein CASSLRGVTPQETQYF.

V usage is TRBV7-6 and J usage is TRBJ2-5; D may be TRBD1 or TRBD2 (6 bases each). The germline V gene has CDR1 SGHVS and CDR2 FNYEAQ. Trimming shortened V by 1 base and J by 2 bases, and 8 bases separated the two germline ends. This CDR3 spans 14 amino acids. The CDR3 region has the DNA TGTGCCAGCAGCTTAGGAGGGGGGCAAGAGACCCAGTACTTC. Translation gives CASSLGGGQETQYF. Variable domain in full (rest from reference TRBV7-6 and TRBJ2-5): GAGVSQSPRYKVTKRGQDVALRCDPISGHVSLYWYRQALGQGPEFLTYFNYEAQQDKSGLPNDRFSAERPEGSISTLTIQRTEQRDSAMYRCASSLGGGQETQYFGPGTRLLVL.

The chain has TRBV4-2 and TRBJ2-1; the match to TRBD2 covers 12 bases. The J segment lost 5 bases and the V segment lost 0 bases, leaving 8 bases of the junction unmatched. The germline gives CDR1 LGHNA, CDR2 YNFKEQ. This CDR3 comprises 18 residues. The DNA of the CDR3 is TGTGCCAGCAGCCAAGAAGCTAGCGGGAGGGGTTATCACAATGAGCAGTTCTTC. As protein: CASSQEASGRGYHNEQFF.

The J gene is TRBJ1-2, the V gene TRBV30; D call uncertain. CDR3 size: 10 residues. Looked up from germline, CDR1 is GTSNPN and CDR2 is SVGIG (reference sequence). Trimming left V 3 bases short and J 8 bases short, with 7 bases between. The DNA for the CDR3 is TGTGCCTGGAGCCCGCCGGGCTACACCTTC. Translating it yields CAWSPPGYTF.